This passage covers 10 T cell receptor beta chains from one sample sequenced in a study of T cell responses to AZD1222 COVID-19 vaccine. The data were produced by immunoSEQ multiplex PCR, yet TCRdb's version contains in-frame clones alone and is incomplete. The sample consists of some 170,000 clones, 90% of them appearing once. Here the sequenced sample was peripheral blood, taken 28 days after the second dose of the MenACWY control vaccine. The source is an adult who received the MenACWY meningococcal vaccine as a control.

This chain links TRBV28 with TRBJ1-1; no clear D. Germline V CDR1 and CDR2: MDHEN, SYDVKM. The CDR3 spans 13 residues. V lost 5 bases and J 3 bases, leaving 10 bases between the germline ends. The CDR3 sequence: CASSPVLHTEAFF. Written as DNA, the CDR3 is TGTGCCAGCAGTCCGGTCCTCCACACTGAAGCTTTCTTT.

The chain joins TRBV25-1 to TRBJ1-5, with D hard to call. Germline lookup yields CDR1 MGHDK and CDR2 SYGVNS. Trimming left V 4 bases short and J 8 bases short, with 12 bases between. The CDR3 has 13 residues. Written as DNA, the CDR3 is TGTGCCAGCAGTGGGCGGAGTATTGAGCCCCAGCATTTT. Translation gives CASSGRSIEPQHF.

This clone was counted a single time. The CDR3: CASSQNSYGYTF. Written as DNA, the CDR3 is TGTGCCAGCAGTCAAAACAGCTATGGCTACACCTTC. V gene TRBV6-1 combines with J gene TRBJ1-2; the D is unclear. CDR1 and CDR2 from the germline V gene are MNHNS and SASEGT. The V gene lost 5 bases and the J gene lost 4 bases, with 8 bases spanning the gap. There are 12 residues in the CDR3.

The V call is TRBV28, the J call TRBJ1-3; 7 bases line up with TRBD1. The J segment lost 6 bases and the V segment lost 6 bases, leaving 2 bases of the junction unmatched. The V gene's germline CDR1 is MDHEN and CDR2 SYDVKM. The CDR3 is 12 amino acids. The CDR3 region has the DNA TGTGCCAGCAGGACAGGGAAAAACACCATATATTTT. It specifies CASRTGKNTIYF.

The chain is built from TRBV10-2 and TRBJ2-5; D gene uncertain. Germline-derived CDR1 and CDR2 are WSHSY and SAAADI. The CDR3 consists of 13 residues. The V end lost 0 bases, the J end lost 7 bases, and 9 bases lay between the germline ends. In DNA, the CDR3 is TGCGCCAGCAGTGAGTCCAGAGCAGGGACCCAGTACTTC. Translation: CASSESRAGTQYF.

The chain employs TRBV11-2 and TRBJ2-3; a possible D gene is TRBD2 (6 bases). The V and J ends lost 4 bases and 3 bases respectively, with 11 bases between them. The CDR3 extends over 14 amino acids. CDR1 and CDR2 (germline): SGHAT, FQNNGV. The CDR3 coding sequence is TGTGCCAGCAGCTGGCGGGGAGAAACAGATACGCAGTATTTT. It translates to CASSWRGETDTQYF.

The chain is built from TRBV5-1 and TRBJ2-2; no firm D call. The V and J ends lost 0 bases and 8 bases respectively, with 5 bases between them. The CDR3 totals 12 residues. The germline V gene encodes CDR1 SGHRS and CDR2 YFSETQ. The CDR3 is CASSLAGGELFF. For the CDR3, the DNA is TGCGCCAGCAGCTTGGCCGGTGGGGAGCTGTTTTTT. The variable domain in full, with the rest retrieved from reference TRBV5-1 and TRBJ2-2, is KAGVTQTPRYLIKTRGQQVTLSCSPISGHRSVSWYQQTPGQGLQFLFEYFSETQRNKGNFPGRFSGRQFSNSRSEMNVSTLELGDSALYLCASSLAGGELFFGEGSRLTVL.

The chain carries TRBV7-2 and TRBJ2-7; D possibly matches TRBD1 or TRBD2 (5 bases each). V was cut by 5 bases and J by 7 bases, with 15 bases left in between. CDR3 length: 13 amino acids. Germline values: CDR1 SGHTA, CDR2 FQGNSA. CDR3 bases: TGTGCCAGCAGCCCAGGGACCGCGCGGGAGCAGTACTTC. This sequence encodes CASSPGTAREQYF.

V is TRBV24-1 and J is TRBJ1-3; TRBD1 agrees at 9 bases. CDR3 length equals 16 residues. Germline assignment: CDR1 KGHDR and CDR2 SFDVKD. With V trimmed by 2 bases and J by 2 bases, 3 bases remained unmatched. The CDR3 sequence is CATSDSGTGPGNTIYF. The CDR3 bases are TGTGCCACCAGTGATTCCGGGACAGGGCCTGGAAACACCATATATTTT.

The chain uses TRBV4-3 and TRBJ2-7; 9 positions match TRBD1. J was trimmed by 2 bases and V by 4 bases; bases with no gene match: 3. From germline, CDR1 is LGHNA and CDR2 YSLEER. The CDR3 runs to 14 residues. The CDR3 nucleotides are TGCGCCAGCAGCCCCGGACAGGGGACCTACGAGCAGTACTTC. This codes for CASSPGQGTYEQYF.